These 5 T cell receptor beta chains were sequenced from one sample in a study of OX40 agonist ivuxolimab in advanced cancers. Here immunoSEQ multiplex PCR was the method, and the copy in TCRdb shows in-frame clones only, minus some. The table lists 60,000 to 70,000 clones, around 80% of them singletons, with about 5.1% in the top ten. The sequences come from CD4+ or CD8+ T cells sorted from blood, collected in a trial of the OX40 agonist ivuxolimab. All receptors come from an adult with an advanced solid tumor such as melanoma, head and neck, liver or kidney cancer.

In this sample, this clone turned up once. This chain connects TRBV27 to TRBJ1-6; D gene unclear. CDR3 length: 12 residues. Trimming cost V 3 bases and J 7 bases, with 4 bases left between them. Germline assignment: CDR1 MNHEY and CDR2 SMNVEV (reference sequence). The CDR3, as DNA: TGTGCCAGCAGTTTGCCCAATTCACCCCTCCACTTT. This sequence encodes CASSLPNSPLHF.

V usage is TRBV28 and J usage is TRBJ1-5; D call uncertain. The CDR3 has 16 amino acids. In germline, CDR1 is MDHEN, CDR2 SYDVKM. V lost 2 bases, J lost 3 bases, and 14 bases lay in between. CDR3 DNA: TGTGCCAGCAGTTTAAGGGTGACGGAGCCCAATCAGCCCCAGCATTTT. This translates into CASSLRVTEPNQPQHF.

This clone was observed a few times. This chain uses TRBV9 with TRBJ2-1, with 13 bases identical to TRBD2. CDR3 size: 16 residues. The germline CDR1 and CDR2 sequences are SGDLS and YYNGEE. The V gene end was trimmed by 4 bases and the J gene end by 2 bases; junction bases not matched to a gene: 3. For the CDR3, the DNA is TGTGCCAGCAGCCCGGGACTAGCGGGAACCTACAATGAGCAGTTCTTC. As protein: CASSPGLAGTYNEQFF.

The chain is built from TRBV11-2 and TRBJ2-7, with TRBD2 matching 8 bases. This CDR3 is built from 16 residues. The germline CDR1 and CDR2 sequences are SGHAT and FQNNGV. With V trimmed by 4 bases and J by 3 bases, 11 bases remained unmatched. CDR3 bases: TGTGCCAGCAGCTCGCCCCTCGGCGGGAGGCTCTACGAGCAGTACTTC. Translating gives CASSSPLGGRLYEQYF.

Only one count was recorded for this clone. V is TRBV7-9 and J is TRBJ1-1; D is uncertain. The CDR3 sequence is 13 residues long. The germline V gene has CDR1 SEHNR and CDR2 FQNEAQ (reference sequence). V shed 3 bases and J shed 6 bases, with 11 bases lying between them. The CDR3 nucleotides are TGTGCCAGCAGCTTTGCAGGTGGGTCTGAAGCTTTCTTT. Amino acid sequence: CASSFAGGSEAFF. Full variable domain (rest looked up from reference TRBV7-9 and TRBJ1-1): DTGVSQNPRHKITKRGQNVTFRCDPISEHNRLYWYRQTLGQGPEFLTYFQNEAQLEKSRLLSDRFSAERPKGSFSTLEIQRTEQGDSAMYLCASSFAGGSEAFFGQGTRLTVV.